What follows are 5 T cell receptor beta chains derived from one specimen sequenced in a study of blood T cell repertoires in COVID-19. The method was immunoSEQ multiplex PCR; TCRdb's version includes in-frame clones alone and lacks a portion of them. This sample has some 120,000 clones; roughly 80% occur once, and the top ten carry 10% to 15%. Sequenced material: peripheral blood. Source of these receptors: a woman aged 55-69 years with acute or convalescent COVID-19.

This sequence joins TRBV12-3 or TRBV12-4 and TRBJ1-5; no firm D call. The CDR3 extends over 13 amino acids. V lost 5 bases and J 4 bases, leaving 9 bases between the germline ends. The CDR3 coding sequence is TGTGCCAGCAGTCAGGTCAGAAATCAGCCCCAGCATTTT. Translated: CASSQVRNQPQHF.

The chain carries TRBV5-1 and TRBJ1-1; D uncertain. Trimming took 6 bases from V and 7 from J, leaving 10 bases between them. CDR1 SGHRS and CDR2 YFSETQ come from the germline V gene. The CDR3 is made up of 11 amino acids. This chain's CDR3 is CASKLEVEAFF. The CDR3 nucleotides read TGCGCCAGCAAATTAGAGGTTGAAGCTTTCTTT.

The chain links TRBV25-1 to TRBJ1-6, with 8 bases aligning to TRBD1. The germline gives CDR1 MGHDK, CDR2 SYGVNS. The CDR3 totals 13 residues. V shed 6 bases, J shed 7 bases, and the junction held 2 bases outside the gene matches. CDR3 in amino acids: CASRTGGNSPLHF. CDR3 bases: TGTGCCAGCAGAACAGGGGGAAATTCACCCCTCCACTTT.

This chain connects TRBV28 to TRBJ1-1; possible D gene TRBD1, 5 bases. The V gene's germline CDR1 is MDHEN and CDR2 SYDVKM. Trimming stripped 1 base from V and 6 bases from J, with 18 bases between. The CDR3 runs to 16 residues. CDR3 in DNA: TGTGCCAGCAGTTTATTTGGGGTGTCGCGGGGGTCTGAAGCTTTCTTT. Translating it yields CASSLFGVSRGSEAFF.

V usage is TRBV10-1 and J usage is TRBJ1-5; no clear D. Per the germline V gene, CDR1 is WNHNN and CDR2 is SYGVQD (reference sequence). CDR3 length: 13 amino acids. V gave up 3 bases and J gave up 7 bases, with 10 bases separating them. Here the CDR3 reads CASSDNRGQPQHF. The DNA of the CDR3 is TGCGCCAGCAGTGACAACCGGGGACAGCCCCAGCATTTT.